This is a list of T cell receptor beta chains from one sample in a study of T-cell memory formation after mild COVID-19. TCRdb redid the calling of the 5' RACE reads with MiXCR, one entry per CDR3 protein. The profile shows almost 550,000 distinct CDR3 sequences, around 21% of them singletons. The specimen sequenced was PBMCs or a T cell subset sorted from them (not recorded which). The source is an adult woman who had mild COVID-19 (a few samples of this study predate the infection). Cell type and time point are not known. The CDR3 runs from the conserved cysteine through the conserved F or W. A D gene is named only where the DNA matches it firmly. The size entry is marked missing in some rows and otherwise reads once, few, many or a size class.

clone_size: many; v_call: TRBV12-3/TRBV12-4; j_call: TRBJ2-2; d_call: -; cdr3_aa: CASRPRRFTGELFF; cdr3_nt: TGTGCCAGCAGGCCGAGGCGTTTTACCGGGGAGCTGTTTTTT
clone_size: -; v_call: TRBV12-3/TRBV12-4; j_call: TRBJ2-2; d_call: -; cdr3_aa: CASNIQENTGELFF; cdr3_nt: TGTGCCAGCAACATACAGGAGAACACCGGGGAGCTGTTTTTT
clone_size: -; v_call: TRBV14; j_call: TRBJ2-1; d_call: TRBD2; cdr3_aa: CASSRKKGDWRESYNEQFF; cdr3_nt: TGTGCCAGCAGCCGAAAAAAAGGGGACTGGCGGGAGTCTTACAATGAGCAGTTCTTC
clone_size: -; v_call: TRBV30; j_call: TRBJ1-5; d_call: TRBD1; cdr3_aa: CAWSTGAGGQPQHF; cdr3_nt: TGTGCCTGGAGTACAGGGGCGGGGGGTCAGCCCCAGCATTTT
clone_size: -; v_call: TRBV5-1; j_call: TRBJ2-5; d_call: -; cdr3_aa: CASSLETSQETQYF; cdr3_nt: TGCGCCAGCAGCTTGGAGACTTCCCAAGAGACCCAGTACTTC
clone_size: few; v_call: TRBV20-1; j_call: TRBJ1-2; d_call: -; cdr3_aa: CSEWGWEGYTF; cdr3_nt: TGCAGTGAATGGGGTTGGGAAGGCTACACCTTC
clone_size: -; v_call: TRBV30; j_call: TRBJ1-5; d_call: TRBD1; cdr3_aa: CAWGTGTGNNQPQHF; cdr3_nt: TGTGCCTGGGGAACCGGGACAGGGAACAATCAGCCCCAGCATTTT
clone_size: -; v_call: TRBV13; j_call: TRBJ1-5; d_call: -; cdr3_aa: CASSLARQLNQPQHF; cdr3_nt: TGTGCCAGCAGCTTAGCAAGACAGCTCAATCAGCCCCAGCATTTT
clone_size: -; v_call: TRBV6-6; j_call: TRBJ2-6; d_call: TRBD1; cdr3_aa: CASSTRDSLSGANVLTF; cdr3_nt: TGTGCCAGCAGTACCCGGGACAGTCTCTCTGGGGCCAACGTCCTGACTTTC
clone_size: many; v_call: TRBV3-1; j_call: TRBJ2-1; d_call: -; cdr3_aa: CASSQGGGQQFF; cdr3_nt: TGTGCCAGCAGCCAAGGGGGGGGGCAGCAGTTCTTC
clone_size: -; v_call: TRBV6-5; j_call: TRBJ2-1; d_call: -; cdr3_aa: CASSYWDNNEQFF; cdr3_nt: TGTGCCAGCAGTTACTGGGACAACAATGAGCAGTTCTTC
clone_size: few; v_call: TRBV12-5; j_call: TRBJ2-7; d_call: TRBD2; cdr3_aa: CASGNHPPGSGSYYEQYF; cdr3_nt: TGTGCTAGTGGTAATCACCCCCCCGGTAGCGGGAGTTACTACGAGCAGTACTTC
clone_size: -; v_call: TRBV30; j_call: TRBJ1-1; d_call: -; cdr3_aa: CAWSTGLGNTEAFF; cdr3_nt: TGTGCCTGGAGTACCGGGCTGGGGAACACTGAAGCTTTCTTT
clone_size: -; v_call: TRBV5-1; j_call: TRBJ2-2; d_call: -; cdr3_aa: CASSPLGNPGELFF; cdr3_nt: TGCGCCAGCAGCCCCCTTGGCAATCCCGGGGAGCTGTTTTTT
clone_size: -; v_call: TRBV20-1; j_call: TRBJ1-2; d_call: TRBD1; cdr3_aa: CSARDPRQGEAYGYTF; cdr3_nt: TGCAGTGCTAGAGACCCTAGACAGGGGGAGGCCTATGGCTACACCTTC
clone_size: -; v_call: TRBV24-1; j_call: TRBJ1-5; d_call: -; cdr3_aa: CATSENDNNSNQPQHF; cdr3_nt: TGTGCCACCAGTGAGAACGACAACAATAGCAATCAGCCCCAGCATTTT
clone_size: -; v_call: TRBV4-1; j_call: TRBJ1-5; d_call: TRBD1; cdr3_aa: CASSQGTGYQPQHF; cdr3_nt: TGCGCCAGCAGCCAAGGGACAGGGTATCAGCCCCAGCATTTT
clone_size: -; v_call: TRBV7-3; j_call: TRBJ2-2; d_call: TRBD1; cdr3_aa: CASSSLRDRAVTGELFF; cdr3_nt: TGTGCCAGCAGCTCCCTCCGGGACAGGGCTGTGACCGGGGAGCTGTTTTTT
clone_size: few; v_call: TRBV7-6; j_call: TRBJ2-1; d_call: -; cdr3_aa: CASRGYGGSYNEQFF; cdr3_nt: TGTGCCAGCAGAGGGTACGGGGGCTCCTACAATGAGCAGTTCTTC
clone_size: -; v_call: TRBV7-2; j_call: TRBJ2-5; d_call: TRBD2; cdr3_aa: CASSLDGGGASETQYF; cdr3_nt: TGTGCCAGCAGCTTAGATGGCGGGGGGGCCTCAGAGACCCAGTACTTC
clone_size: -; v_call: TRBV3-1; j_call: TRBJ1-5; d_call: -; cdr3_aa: CASSQGGAGNQPQHF; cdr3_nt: TGTGCCAGCAGCCAAGGTGGAGCGGGCAATCAGCCCCAGCATTTT
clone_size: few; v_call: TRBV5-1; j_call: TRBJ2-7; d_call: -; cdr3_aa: CASSPQGGRREQYF; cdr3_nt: TGCGCCAGCAGCCCGCAGGGAGGACGGCGCGAGCAGTACTTC
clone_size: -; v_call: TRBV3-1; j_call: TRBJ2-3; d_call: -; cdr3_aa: CASSRHGDTQYF; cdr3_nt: TGTGCCAGCAGCCGTCACGGAGATACGCAGTATTTT
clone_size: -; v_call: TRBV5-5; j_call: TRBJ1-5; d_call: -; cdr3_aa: CASSWEQGPQPQHF; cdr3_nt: TGTGCCAGCAGCTGGGAACAGGGACCTCAGCCCCAGCATTTT
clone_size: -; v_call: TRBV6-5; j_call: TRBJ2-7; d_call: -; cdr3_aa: CASSRNRDGKYEQYF; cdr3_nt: TGTGCCAGCAGTCGTAACCGGGACGGTAAATACGAGCAGTACTTC
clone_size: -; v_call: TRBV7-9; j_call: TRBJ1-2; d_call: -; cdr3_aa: CASSLGAEGGYTF; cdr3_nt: TGTGCCAGCAGCTTAGGGGCTGAGGGCGGCTACACCTTC
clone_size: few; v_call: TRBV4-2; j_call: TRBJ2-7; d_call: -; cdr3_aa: CASSQTTSYEQYF; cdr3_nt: TGTGCCAGCAGCCAAACTACCTCCTACGAGCAGTACTTC
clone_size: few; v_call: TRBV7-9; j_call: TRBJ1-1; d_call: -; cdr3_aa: CASSVLQGSTEAFF; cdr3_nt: TGTGCCAGCAGCGTCTTACAGGGCAGCACTGAAGCTTTCTTT
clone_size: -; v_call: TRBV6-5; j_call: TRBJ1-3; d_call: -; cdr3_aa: CASSYNPGSGPGNTIYF; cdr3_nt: TGTGCCAGCAGTTATAATCCGGGCAGTGGGCCTGGAAACACCATATATTTT
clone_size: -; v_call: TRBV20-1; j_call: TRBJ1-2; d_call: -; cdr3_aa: CSARDPAGYNYGYTF; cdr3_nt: TGCAGTGCTAGAGATCCCGCAGGATATAACTATGGCTACACCTTC
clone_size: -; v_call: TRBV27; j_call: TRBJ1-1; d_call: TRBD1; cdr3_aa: CASTSDRGEAEAFF; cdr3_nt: TGTGCCAGCACTTCGGACAGGGGGGAAGCTGAAGCTTTCTTT
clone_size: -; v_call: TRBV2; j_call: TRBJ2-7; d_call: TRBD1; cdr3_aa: CASRTGQIYEQYF; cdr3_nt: TGTGCCAGCAGGACGGGACAGATCTACGAGCAGTACTTC
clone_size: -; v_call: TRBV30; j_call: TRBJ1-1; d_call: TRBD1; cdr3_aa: CAKSDRAELRNTEAFF; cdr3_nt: TGTGCCAAGTCCGACAGGGCAGAACTAAGGAACACTGAAGCTTTCTTT
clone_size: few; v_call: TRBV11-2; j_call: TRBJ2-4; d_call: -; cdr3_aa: CASSLLGIAKNIQYF; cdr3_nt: TGTGCCAGCAGCCTACTGGGGATAGCCAAAAACATTCAGTACTTC
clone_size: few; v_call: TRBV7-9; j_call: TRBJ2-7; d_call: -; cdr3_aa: CASSFSTDFYEQYF; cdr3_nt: TGTGCCAGCAGCTTTTCAACAGATTTCTACGAGCAGTACTTC
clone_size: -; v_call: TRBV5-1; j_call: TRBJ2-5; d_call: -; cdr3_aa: CASSPTAPETQYF; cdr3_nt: TGCGCCAGCAGCCCTACGGCACCAGAGACCCAGTACTTC
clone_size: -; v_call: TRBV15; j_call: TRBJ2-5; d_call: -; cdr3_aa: CATSRGGASETQYF; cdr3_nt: TGTGCCACCAGCAGAGGGGGGGCTAGTGAGACCCAGTACTTC
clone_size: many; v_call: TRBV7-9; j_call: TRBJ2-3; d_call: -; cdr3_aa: CASSLVGSGLGDTQYF; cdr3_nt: TGTGCCAGCAGCTTAGTCGGTAGCGGCTTAGGGGATACGCAGTATTTT
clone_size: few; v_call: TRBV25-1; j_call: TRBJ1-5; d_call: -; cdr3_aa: CASSEFSSGDASPGSNQPQHF; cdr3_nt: TGTGCCAGCAGTGAATTTAGCTCGGGGGACGCCTCCCCTGGGAGCAATCAGCCCCAGCATTTT
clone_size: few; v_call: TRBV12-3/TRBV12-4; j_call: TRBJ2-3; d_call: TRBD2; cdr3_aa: CASSSHRTSGTDTQYF; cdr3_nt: TGTGCCAGCAGTTCCCATCGGACTAGCGGGACAGATACGCAGTATTTT
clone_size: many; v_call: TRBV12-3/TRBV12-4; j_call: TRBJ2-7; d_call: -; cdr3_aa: CASSGDRWSPLYF; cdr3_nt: TGTGCCAGCAGTGGCGACAGGTGGAGCCCACTGTACTTC
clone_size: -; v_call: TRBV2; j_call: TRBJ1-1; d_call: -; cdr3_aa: CASSDDLNTEAFF; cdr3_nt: TGTGCCAGCAGCGATGACCTTAACACTGAAGCTTTCTTT
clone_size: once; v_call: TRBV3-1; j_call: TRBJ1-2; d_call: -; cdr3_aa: CASSPSHSGLDGYTF; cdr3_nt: TGTGCCAGCAGCCCCTCCCATTCAGGGCTTGATGGCTACACCTTC
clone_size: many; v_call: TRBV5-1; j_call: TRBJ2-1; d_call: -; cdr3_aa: CASSSGSGRYYNEQFF; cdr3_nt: TGCGCCAGCAGCTCGGGTAGCGGACGTTACTACAATGAGCAGTTCTTC